These 25 T cell receptor beta chains share one sample of origin, sequenced in a study of Tregs in tolerant kidney transplant recipients. Libraries were prepared by immunoSEQ multiplex PCR; TCRdb keeps only in-frame clonotypes and omits some of them. The sample yields under 95,000 clones, 80% to 95% seen once. The starting material was Tregs from blood, obtained before the transplant. All receptors derive from a human donor who received a combined kidney and bone marrow transplant.

This sequence joins TRBV15 and TRBJ1-5, with D perhaps matching TRBD1 (6 bases). The germline V gene encodes CDR1 LNHNV and CDR2 YYDKDF (reference sequence). The CDR3 runs 15 residues. Trimming left V 3 bases short and J 5 bases short, with 14 bases between. The CDR3, as DNA: TGTGCCACCAGCAGTGCATGGGGGGCCCATCAGCCCCAGCATTTT. Its protein is CATSSAWGAHQPQHF.

The DNA for the CDR3 is TGCAGTGCTAGCCGCACCCGCGAGCAGTACTTC. Translating gives CSASRTREQYF. The V and J genes are TRBV20-1 and TRBJ2-7; D not certain. The ends were cut back, 3 bases at V and 6 bases at J, with 9 bases in the middle. Per the germline V gene, CDR1 is DFQATT and CDR2 is SNEGSKA (reference sequence). The CDR3 covers 11 residues.

The gene calls are TRBV7-9 and TRBJ2-1; D remains ambiguous. The germline CDR1 and CDR2 sequences are SEHNR and FQNEAQ (reference sequence). There are 13 residues in the CDR3. Trimming removed 7 bases from V and 3 bases from J, with 10 bases in between. The CDR3 region is CASTRVGYNEQFF. CDR3 nucleotides: TGTGCCAGCACTAGGGTTGGCTACAATGAGCAGTTCTTC.

In this sample, this clone turned up once. This chain uses TRBV5-1 with TRBJ2-1; 9 bases match TRBD2. CDR1 and CDR2 from the germline V gene are SGHRS and YFSETQ. The CDR3 spans 15 residues. Germline trimming cut 7 bases from V and 5 bases from J; bases unmatched to any gene: 10. The CDR3 sequence: CASGTGTSFHNEQFF. CDR3 nucleotides: TGCGCCAGCGGAACCGGGACTAGCTTCCACAATGAGCAGTTCTTC.

This chain links TRBV6-1 with TRBJ2-3; D uncertain. Germline V gene data show CDR1 as MNHNS and CDR2 as SASEGT. There are 14 residues in the CDR3. The V gene lost 5 bases and the J gene lost 2 bases, with 11 bases spanning the gap. This CDR3 is CASSPDWATDTQYF. CDR3 in DNA: TGTGCCAGCAGTCCTGATTGGGCCACAGATACGCAGTATTTT.

The chain couples TRBV7-2 to TRBJ2-5; tentative D call: TRBD2 (5 bases). The DNA end is more similar to TRBJ2-7, so the J call may be wrong. Germline CDR1 and CDR2: SGHTA and FQGNSA. The CDR3 runs to 15 residues. The CDR3 nucleotides read TGTGCCAGCAGCTTAGTTTATACTGGGAGCTACGAGCAGTACTTC. This sequence encodes CASSLVYTGSYEQYF.

This clone was observed a handful of times. The V and J genes are TRBV9 and TRBJ2-7; TRBD2 is a possible D gene (5 bases). V dropped 4 bases and J dropped 0 bases, with 17 bases sitting between them. Looked up from germline, CDR1 is SGDLS and CDR2 is YYNGEE. This CDR3 comprises 16 residues. Here the CDR3 DNA reads TGTGCCAGCAGCCTTTCTGGGAGCGCGAACTCCTACGAGCAGTACTTC. Translation: CASSLSGSANSYEQYF.

The chain combines TRBV27 with TRBJ2-1, with D unclear. This CDR3 has 18 residues. The germline CDR1 and CDR2 sequences are MNHEY and SMNVEV (reference sequence). Trimming cost V 4 bases and J 0 bases, with 19 bases left between them. The CDR3 protein is CASSSQVPGTLSYNEQFF. The CDR3 nucleotides read TGTGCCAGCAGTTCCCAAGTCCCGGGCACCCTCTCCTACAATGAGCAGTTCTTC.

This chain connects TRBV7-9 to TRBJ2-7; D gene unclear. Germline V gives CDR1 SEHNR, CDR2 FQNEAQ (reference sequence). The CDR3 is 14 residues long. V gave up 1 base and J gave up 2 bases, with 9 bases separating them. The CDR3 sequence: CASSLGAPTYEQYF. As DNA, the CDR3 is TGTGCCAGCAGCTTAGGTGCACCGACCTACGAGCAGTACTTC.

The gene calls are TRBV9 and TRBJ2-7; TRBD2 might be the D (6 bases). The V gene lost 4 bases and the J gene lost 3 bases, with 14 bases spanning the gap. This CDR3 is built from 14 residues. From germline, CDR1 is SGDLS and CDR2 YYNGEE. For the CDR3, the DNA is TGTGCCAGCAGCCCCTCTAGCGAGCGCTACGAGCAGTACTTC. Its translation is CASSPSSERYEQYF.

V gene TRBV18 combines with J gene TRBJ1-2, with D unclear. CDR1 KGHSH and CDR2 LQKENI come from the germline V gene. V gave up 4 bases and J gave up 8 bases, with 11 bases separating them. This CDR3 has 12 amino acids. CDR3 amino acids: CASSRNDGGYTF. The CDR3, as DNA: TGTGCCAGCTCACGTAACGACGGGGGCTACACCTTC.

The chain uses TRBV18 and TRBJ1-1, with 9 bases fitting TRBD1. This CDR3 has 16 amino acids. The V gene end was trimmed by 2 bases and the J gene end by 0 bases; junction bases not matched to a gene: 4. Germline V gene data show CDR1 as KGHSH and CDR2 as LQKENI. This CDR3 reads CASSPWDRAMNTEAFF. The CDR3, as DNA: TGTGCCAGCTCACCATGGGACAGGGCTATGAACACTGAAGCTTTCTTT.

The V and J genes are TRBV21-1 and TRBJ2-1; the table's D call, TRBD2, was not checked against the DNA. TRBV21-1 is reported as a pseudogene. This CDR3 has 17 residues. The CDR3 DNA is TGTGCCAGCAGCAAAGAAGGGCGGGGACCGCATAACAATGAGCAGTTCTTC. This translates into CASSKEGRGPHNNEQFF.

CDR3 in DNA: TGCGCCAGCAGCTTGGAGGCAGGCAACCAGCATGAGCAGTTCTTC. Its protein product is CASSLEAGNQHEQFF. The chain employs TRBV5-1 and TRBJ2-1; D is undetermined. The V and J ends lost 0 bases and 8 bases respectively, with 15 bases between them. The length of the CDR3 is 15 residues. Germline V CDR1 and CDR2: SGHRS, YFSETQ.

V usage is TRBV5-5 and J usage is TRBJ2-3, with a weak D call TRBD2 (5 bases). V lost 4 bases to trimming and J lost 1 base, with 10 bases between them. The germline CDR1 and CDR2 sequences are SGHKS and YYEKEE (reference sequence). The CDR3 is made up of 14 amino acids. The CDR3 nucleotides are TGTGCCAGCAGCCCGTCAGCGGGCACAGATACGCAGTATTTT. Translated, it gives CASSPSAGTDTQYF.

J is TRBJ2-3 and V is TRBV27, with D uncertain. V was clipped by 5 bases and J by 2 bases, with 11 bases between them. The V gene's germline CDR1 is MNHEY and CDR2 SMNVEV (reference sequence). The CDR3 length is 14 residues. The chain's CDR3 is CASSRRPDTDTQYF. The CDR3 DNA sequence: TGTGCCAGCAGTCGGAGACCGGACACAGATACGCAGTATTTT.

The chain links TRBV7-2 to TRBJ2-5; D uncertain. V was clipped by 7 bases and J by 5 bases, with 17 bases between them. This CDR3 has 14 residues. Germline lookup yields CDR1 SGHTA and CDR2 FQGNSA. The CDR3 is CASIPLPRAETQYF. Here the CDR3 DNA reads TGTGCCAGCATTCCATTACCCCGGGCGGAGACCCAGTACTTC.

The chain combines TRBV5-8 with TRBJ2-7; 11 bases are shared with TRBD2. J was trimmed by 4 bases and V by 2 bases; bases with no gene match: 5. The germline gives CDR1 SGHTS, CDR2 YDEGEE. This CDR3 is built from 15 residues. This CDR3 is CASSFASGRTYEQYF. As DNA, the CDR3 is TGTGCCAGCAGCTTTGCTAGCGGGAGGACTTACGAGCAGTACTTC.

The J gene is TRBJ2-7, the V gene TRBV7-9; possibly TRBD2 for D (5 bases). The CDR3 length is 13 residues. The V and J ends lost 2 bases and 4 bases respectively, with 9 bases between them. Germline V gives CDR1 SEHNR, CDR2 FQNEAQ (reference sequence). The CDR3 is CASSLMAGYEQYF. The CDR3 region has the DNA TGTGCCAGCAGCTTAATGGCGGGTTACGAGCAGTACTTC.

This CDR3 is CASSLASGRAGDTQYF. The CDR3 nucleotides read TGTGCCAGCAGCTTAGCTAGCGGGAGGGCCGGAGATACGCAGTATTTT. The rearrangement links TRBV11-2 to TRBJ2-3, with 12 bases identical to TRBD2. The CDR3 is 16 amino acids. With 1 base clipped from V and 5 bases from J, the junction kept 4 bases outside the gene matches. The germline gives CDR1 SGHAT, CDR2 FQNNGV.

This clone was picked up one time. The J gene is TRBJ1-3, the V gene TRBV7-2, with 9 positions matching TRBD1. CDR3 length: 17 residues. Germline CDR1 SGHTA, CDR2 FQGNSA. Trimming took 5 bases from V and 2 from J; bases not matched to a gene: 10. This CDR3 is CASSRMTTGGPGNTIYF. CDR3 coding DNA: TGTGCCAGCAGCCGAATGACCACAGGGGGCCCTGGAAACACCATATATTTT.

The chain employs TRBV4-1 and TRBJ2-5; TRBD2 matches at 14 bases. Germline CDR1 is MGHRA and CDR2 is YSYEKL. CDR3 length: 18 residues. Trimming removed 0 bases from V and 1 base from J; junction bases left unmatched: 4. CDR3 amino acids: CASSQDLGLAGGQETQYF. The CDR3 nucleotides are TGCGCCAGCAGCCAAGATCTCGGACTAGCGGGAGGCCAAGAGACCCAGTACTTC.

The chain couples TRBV28 to TRBJ2-4; TRBD2 might be the D (6 bases). CDR1 is MDHEN and CDR2 is SYDVKM in the germline V gene. CDR3 length: 17 amino acids. The V end lost 6 bases, the J end lost 0 bases, and 18 bases lay between the germline ends. CDR3 coding DNA: TGTGCCAGCAGCCCTGAGTGGCGGGACTTAGCCAAAAACATTCAGTACTTC. This sequence encodes CASSPEWRDLAKNIQYF.

The CDR3 nucleotides read TGTGCCAGCAGCCTAGGACTAGCGGGAGAGGGGGAGACCCAGTACTTC. Its protein product is CASSLGLAGEGETQYF. V and J are TRBV7-9 and TRBJ2-5; 13 bases match TRBD2. The ends lost 5 bases at V and 5 bases at J; junction bases unmatched: 8. Germline assignment: CDR1 SEHNR and CDR2 FQNEAQ (reference sequence). This CDR3 comprises 16 residues.

CDR3 coding DNA: TGTGCCAGTAGTATAGACTTAGCGGGACAAGAGACCCAGTACTTC. It translates to CASSIDLAGQETQYF. This chain connects TRBV19 to TRBJ2-5; 8 bases agree with TRBD2. The CDR3 contains 15 residues. J gave up 2 bases and V 0 bases, and 2 bases lay outside the gene matches. The germline gives CDR1 LNHDA, CDR2 SQIVND (reference sequence).